This entry concerns a single T cell receptor (beta chain). Its antigen remains unknown. Prior autoimmune disease or systemic immunosuppression barred patients. The source of the sample is a study of OX40 agonist ivuxolimab in advanced cancers. This CDR3 is 18 amino acids long. Germline V gene data show CDR1 as SGHDN and CDR2 as FVKESK. Trimming cost V 3 bases and J 1 base; bases outside gene matches: 12. The method was immunoSEQ multiplex PCR; TCRdb's version includes in-frame clones alone and lacks a portion of them. The sample yields about 46,000 clones, 80% to 90% seen once. Findings and limits, study-wide: CD8+ T cells (on average) carried more expanded clones than CD4+ T cells. In the 0.1 to 3.0 mg/kg range, CD4+ and CD8+ blood T cells had expanded clonally by week 6.

The source material was CD4+ or CD8+ T cells sorted from blood, sampled in a trial of the OX40 agonist ivuxolimab. The receptor comes from an adult with an advanced solid tumor such as melanoma, head and neck, liver or kidney cancer. The chain joins TRBV14 to TRBJ2-4; TRBD2 matches at 7 bases. CDR3: CASSHGEGKRRAKNIQYF. CDR3 coding DNA: TGTGCCAGCAGCCATGGGGAGGGGAAGCGTCGGGCCAAAAACATTCAGTACTTC.